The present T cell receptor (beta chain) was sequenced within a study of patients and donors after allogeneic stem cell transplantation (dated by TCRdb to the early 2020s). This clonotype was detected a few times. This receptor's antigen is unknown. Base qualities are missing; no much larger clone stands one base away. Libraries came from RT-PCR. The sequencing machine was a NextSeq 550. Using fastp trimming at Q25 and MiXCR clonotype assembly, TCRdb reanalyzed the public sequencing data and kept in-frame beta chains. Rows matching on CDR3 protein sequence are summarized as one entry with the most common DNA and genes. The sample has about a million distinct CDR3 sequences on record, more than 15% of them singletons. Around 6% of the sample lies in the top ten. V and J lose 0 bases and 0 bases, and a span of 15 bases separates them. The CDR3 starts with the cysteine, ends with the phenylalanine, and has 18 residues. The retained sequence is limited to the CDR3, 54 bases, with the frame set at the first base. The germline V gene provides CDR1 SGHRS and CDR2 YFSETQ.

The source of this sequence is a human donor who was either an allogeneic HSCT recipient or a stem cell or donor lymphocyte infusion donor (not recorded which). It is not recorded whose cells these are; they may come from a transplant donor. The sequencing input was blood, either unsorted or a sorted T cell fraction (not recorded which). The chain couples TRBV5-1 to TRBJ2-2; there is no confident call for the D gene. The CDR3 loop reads CASSLAGPRKPNTGELFF. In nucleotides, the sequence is TGCGCCAGCAGCTTGGCCGGGCCACGAAAACCGAACACCGGGGAGCTGTTTTTT.